The sequence of this T cell receptor beta chain was determined in a study of blood T cells in healthy people across ages. Trimming left V 2 bases short and J 2 bases short, with 14 bases between. The CDR3 length is 16 residues. CDR1 SGHAT and CDR2 FQNNGV come from the germline V gene. This clonotype has ten or more counts. Combining a sample-barcoded 5' primer with a J-beta primer mix, a second PCR ran for roughly 7 to 12 cycles. TCRdb reprocessed the 5' RACE reads via MiXCR and lists one record per CDR3 protein. The sample has roughly 800,000 distinct CDR3 sequences, 30% to 45% seen once. The sample was blood. V gene TRBV11-2 combines with J gene TRBJ2-3; no clear D. This receptor was taken from a man younger than 35 in good health. CDR3 amino acids: CASSLLGFKITDTQYF. The CDR3, as DNA: TGTGCCAGCAGCTTATTGGGCTTCAAGATCACAGATACGCAGTATTTT.